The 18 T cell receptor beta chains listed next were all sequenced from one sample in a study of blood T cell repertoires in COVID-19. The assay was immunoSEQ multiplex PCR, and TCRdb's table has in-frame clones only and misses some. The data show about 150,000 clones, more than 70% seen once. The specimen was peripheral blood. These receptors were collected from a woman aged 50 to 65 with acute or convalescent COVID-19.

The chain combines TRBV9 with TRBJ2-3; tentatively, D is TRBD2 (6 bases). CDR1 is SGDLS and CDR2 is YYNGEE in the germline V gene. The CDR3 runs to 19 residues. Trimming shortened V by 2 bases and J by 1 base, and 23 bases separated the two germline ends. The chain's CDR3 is CASSVPPGTPILGTDTQYF. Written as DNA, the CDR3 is TGTGCCAGCAGCGTCCCTCCGGGGACTCCCATTCTGGGCACAGATACGCAGTATTTT.

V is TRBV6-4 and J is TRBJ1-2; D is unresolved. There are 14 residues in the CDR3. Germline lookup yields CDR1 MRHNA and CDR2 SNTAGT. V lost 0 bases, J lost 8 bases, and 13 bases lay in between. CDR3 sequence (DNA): TGTGCCAGCAGTGACTCGAGAATGGTCTGGGGCTACACCTTC. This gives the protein CASSDSRMVWGYTF.

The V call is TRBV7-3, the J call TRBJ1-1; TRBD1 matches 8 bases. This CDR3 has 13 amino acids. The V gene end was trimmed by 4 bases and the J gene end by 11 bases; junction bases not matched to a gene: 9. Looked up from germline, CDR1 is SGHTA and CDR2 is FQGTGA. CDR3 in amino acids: CASSSQGVEAAFF. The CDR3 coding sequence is TGTGCCAGCAGCTCACAGGGGGTTGAGGCGGCTTTCTTT. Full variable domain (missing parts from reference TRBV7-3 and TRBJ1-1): GAGVSQTPSNKVTEKGKYVELRCDPISGHTALYWYRQSLGQGPEFLIYFQGTGAADDSGLPNDRFFAVRPEGSVSTLKIQRTERGDSAVYLCASSSQGVEAAFFGQGTRLTVV.

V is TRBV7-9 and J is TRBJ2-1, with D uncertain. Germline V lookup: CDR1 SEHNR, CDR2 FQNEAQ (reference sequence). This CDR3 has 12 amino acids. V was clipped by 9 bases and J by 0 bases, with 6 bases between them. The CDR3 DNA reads TGTGCCAGTAATAGCTCCTACAATGAGCAGTTCTTC. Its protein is CASNSSYNEQFF.

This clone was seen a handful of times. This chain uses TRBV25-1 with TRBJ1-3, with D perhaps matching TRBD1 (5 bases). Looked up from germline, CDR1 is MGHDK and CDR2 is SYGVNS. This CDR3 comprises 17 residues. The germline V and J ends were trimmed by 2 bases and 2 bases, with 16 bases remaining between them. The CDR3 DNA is TGTGCCAGCAGTGAAATGGCAGGGATGGAAGCTGGAAACACCATATATTTT. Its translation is CASSEMAGMEAGNTIYF.

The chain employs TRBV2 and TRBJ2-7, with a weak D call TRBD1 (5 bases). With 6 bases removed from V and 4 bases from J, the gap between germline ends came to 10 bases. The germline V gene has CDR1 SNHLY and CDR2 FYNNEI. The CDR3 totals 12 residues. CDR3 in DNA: TGTGCCAGCAGCCAACAGGATTACGAGCAGTACTTC. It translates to CASSQQDYEQYF.

CDR3 nucleotide sequence: TGTGCCAGCAGCCTCGAAGAGCGGCTCTACAATGAGCAGTTCTTC. Its translation is CASSLEERLYNEQFF. The chain is built from TRBV5-4 and TRBJ2-1, with D possibly TRBD2 on 5 matching bases. CDR3 size: 15 residues. V was trimmed by 4 bases and J by 3 bases, leaving 14 bases between them. Germline CDR1 reads SGHNT; CDR2 reads YYREEE (reference sequence).

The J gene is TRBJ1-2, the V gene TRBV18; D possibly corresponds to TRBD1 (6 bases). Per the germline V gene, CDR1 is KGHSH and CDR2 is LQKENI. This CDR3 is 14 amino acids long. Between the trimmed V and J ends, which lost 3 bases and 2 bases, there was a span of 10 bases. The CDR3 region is CASSPDQGNYGYTF. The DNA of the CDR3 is TGTGCCAGCTCACCCGACCAGGGGAACTATGGCTACACCTTC. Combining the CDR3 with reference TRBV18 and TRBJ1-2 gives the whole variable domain NAGVMQNPRHLVRRRGQEARLRCSPMKGHSHVYWYRQLPEEGLKFMVYLQKENIIDESGMPKERFSAEFPKEGPSILRIQQVVRGDSAAYFCASSPDQGNYGYTFGSGTRLTVV.

The CDR3 DNA is TGTGCCAGCTCACCCGCGAGTGCTGAAGCTTTCTTT. Protein sequence: CASSPASAEAFF. The rearrangement uses TRBV18 and TRBJ1-1; D gene uncertain. V was clipped by 3 bases and J by 6 bases, with 8 bases between them. Germline values: CDR1 KGHSH, CDR2 LQKENI. The CDR3 runs to 12 residues.

CDR3 nucleotides: TGTGCCAGCAGTCTAGGCAATTCACCCCTCCACTTT. It is translated as CASSLGNSPLHF. The rearrangement joins TRBV6-5 to TRBJ1-6; D uncertain. The CDR3 is 12 residues long. V was shortened by 5 bases and J by 7 bases, with 6 bases between the two germline ends. Germline-derived CDR1 and CDR2 are MNHEY and SVGAGI.

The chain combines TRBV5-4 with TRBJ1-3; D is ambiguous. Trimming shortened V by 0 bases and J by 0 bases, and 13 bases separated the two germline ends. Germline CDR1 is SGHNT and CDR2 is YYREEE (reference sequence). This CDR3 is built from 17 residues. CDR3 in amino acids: CASSLAGGALSGNTIYF. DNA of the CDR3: TGTGCCAGCAGCTTGGCCGGTGGTGCACTCTCTGGAAACACCATATATTTT.

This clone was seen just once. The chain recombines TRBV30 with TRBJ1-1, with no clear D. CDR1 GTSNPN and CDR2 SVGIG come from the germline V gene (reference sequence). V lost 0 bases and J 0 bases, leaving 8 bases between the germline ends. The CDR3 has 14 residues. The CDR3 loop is CAWSVYRMNTEAFF. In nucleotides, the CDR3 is TGTGCCTGGAGTGTATACAGAATGAACACTGAAGCTTTCTTT.

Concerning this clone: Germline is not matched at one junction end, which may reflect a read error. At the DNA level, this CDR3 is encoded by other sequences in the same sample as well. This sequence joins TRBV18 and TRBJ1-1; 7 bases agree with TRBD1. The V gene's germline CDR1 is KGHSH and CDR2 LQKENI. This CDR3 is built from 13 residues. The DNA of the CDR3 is TGTGCCAGCTCGTCGGGACAGAACACAGAAGCTTTCTTT. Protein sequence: CASSSGQNTEAFF.

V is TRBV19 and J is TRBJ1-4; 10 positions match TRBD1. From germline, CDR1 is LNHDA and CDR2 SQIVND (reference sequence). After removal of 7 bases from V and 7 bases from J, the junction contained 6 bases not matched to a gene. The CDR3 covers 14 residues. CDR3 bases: TGTGCCAGTAATCCGGGACAGGGGAGTGAAAAACTGTTTTTT. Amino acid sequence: CASNPGQGSEKLFF.

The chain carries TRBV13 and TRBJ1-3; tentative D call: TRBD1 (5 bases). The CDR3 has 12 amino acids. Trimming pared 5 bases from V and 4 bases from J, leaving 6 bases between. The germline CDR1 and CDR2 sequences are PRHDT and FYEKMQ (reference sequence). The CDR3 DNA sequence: TGTGCCAGCAGCGCAGGGGGAAACACCATATATTTT. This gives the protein CASSAGGNTIYF.

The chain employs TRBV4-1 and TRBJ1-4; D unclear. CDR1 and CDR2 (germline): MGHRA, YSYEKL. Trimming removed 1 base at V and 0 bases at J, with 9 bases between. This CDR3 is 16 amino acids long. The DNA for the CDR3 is TGCGCCAGCAGCCAAGTTTATCCAGCAACTAATGAAAAACTGTTTTTT. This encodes CASSQVYPATNEKLFF.

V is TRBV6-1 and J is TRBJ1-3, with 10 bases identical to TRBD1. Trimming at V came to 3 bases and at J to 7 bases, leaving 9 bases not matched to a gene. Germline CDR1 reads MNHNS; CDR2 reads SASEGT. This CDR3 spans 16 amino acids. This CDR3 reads CASSDRADRGRNTIYF. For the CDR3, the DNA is TGTGCCAGCAGTGATCGAGCGGACAGGGGGAGGAACACCATATATTTT.

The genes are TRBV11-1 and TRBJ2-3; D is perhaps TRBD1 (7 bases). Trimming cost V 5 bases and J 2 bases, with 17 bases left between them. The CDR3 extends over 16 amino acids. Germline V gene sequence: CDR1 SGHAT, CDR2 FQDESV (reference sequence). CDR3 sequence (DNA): TGTGCCAGCAGCCAGGGGGGTAGAAGAGCCACAGATACGCAGTATTTT. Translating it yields CASSQGGRRATDTQYF.